The 10 T cell receptor beta chains below were found in one sample sequenced in a study of CD8 T cells in ankylosing spondylitis. These receptors' antigens are unknown. The study's findings and limits: Among TCR beta sequences, a motif of eight highly homologous variants appeared characteristic of ankylosing spondylitis blood.

TCRdb re-derived calls from the 5' RACE reads in MiXCR, one entry per CDR3 protein. The repertoire includes around 450,000 distinct CDR3 sequences, about 25% of them detected once, and 0.89% sits in the top ten. What was sequenced was blood, either unsorted or a sorted T cell fraction (not recorded which). The receptors were gathered from a male donor with ankylosing spondylitis.

The chain is built from TRBV25-1 and TRBJ2-7, with 12 bases identical to TRBD1. CDR3 length equals 16 residues. V shed 6 bases and J 5 bases; nucleotides not matched to a gene: 11. The germline V gene has CDR1 MGHDK and CDR2 SYGVNS. This CDR3 is CASRQFPGQGANEQYV. Written as DNA, the CDR3 is TGTGCCAGCAGACAGTTTCCGGGACAGGGGGCCAACGAGCAGTACGTC.

In DNA, the CDR3 is TGTGCCAGCAGCGGACAGCCTGAAGCTTTCTTT. Amino acid sequence: CASSGQPEAFF. The rearrangement links TRBV21-1 to TRBJ1-1; the D segment call TRBD1 is taken from the table without a DNA check. TRBV21-1 is a recognized pseudogene. CDR3 length equals 11 residues.

V usage is TRBV24-1 and J usage is TRBJ2-5; TRBD2 agrees at 8 bases. Trimming cost V 4 bases and J 2 bases; bases outside gene matches: 11. The germline V gene has CDR1 KGHDR and CDR2 SFDVKD. This CDR3 comprises 17 residues. In nucleotides, the CDR3 is TGTGCCACCAGTGACCTAGGTCGAAGCGGGAGTCAAGAGACCCAGTACTTC. Translation: CATSDLGRSGSQETQYF.

This clonotype showed up just a few times. The rearrangement joins TRBV12-3 or TRBV12-4 to TRBJ2-1; D might be TRBD1 (5 bases). CDR3 length: 15 amino acids. Trimming removed 5 bases at V and 2 bases at J, with 13 bases between. The CDR3 DNA sequence: TGTGCCAGCAGTCCCGAGAGGACACCCTACAATGAGCAGTTCTTC. Protein product: CASSPERTPYNEQFF.

The gene calls are TRBV5-1 and TRBJ2-6; a weak D match, TRBD2 (5 bases). Germline V CDR1 and CDR2: SGHRS, YFSETQ. Deletions cut 0 bases from V and 0 bases from J, with 10 bases between. The CDR3 has 17 amino acids. The CDR3 sequence: CASSLGAAGSGANVLTF. The CDR3 nucleotides read TGCGCCAGCAGCTTGGGAGCGGCAGGCTCTGGGGCCAACGTCCTGACTTTC.

This clonotype was seen more than once but under ten times. The chain has TRBV24-1 and TRBJ1-2; 8 positions agree with TRBD1. V shed 3 bases, J shed 6 bases, and the junction held 8 bases outside the gene matches. This CDR3 region has 15 residues. CDR1 and CDR2 from the germline V gene are KGHDR and SFDVKD. The CDR3 sequence is CATSDPDREGNGYTF. The CDR3 DNA reads TGTGCCACCAGTGATCCGGACAGGGAGGGAAATGGCTACACCTTC.

The chain uses TRBV11-2 and TRBJ1-4, with 7 nucleotides matching TRBD1. Germline CDR1 reads SGHAT; CDR2 reads FQNNGV. The V segment lost 3 bases and the J segment 7 bases; nucleotides outside the gene matches: 5. CDR3 length equals 14 residues. CDR3 sequence (DNA): TGTGCCAGCAGCTTGGGGACAGAAGTTGAAAAACTGTTTTTT. It yields the protein CASSLGTEVEKLFF.

This clonotype was detected a few times. This chain uses TRBV5-1 with TRBJ2-7; 9 positions match TRBD1. CDR1 and CDR2 from the germline V gene are SGHRS and YFSETQ. J was trimmed by 5 bases and V by 0 bases; bases with no gene match: 3. The CDR3 totals 14 residues. The CDR3 region is CASSLGDRVHEQYF. The CDR3 nucleotides are TGCGCCAGCAGCTTGGGGGACAGGGTCCACGAGCAGTACTTC. The full variable domain, with the rest looked up from reference TRBV5-1 and TRBJ2-7, is KAGVTQTPRYLIKTRGQQVTLSCSPISGHRSVSWYQQTPGQGLQFLFEYFSETQRNKGNFPGRFSGRQFSNSRSEMNVSTLELGDSALYLCASSLGDRVHEQYFGPGTRLTVT.

This clonotype was found a few times. This chain links TRBV5-1 with TRBJ2-1; D perhaps matches TRBD1 (6 bases). V was shortened by 0 bases and J by 0 bases, with 10 bases between the two germline ends. Germline-derived CDR1 and CDR2 are SGHRS and YFSETQ. This CDR3 has 16 residues. The CDR3 region has the DNA TGCGCCAGCAGCTTGGCAGGGGAGAGCTCCTACAATGAGCAGTTCTTC. It yields the protein CASSLAGESSYNEQFF. Based on the CDR3 plus reference TRBV5-1 and TRBJ2-1, the full variable domain is KAGVTQTPRYLIKTRGQQVTLSCSPISGHRSVSWYQQTPGQGLQFLFEYFSETQRNKGNFPGRFSGRQFSNSRSEMNVSTLELGDSALYLCASSLAGESSYNEQFFGPGTRLTVL.

This sequence joins TRBV7-9 and TRBJ2-6; 7 bases align to TRBD1. CDR1 SEHNR and CDR2 FQNEAQ come from the germline V gene (reference sequence). V lost 5 bases and J lost 3; bases outside the gene matches: 7. CDR3 size: 16 residues. The chain's CDR3 is CASSPQTGLGANVLTF. CDR3 nucleotides: TGTGCCAGCAGCCCCCAGACAGGGCTTGGGGCCAACGTCCTGACTTTC.